The T cell receptor beta chain described here comes from a study of PD-1 blockade in classical Hodgkin lymphoma. Points from the study as a whole: Newly diagnosed patients had baseline TCR diversity that was reportedly lower than that of healthy donors. The diversity seen at baseline in complete responders resembled that of newly diagnosed patients. Exclusion covered patients beginning nivolumab under 1 year post-ASCT. By C4D1, CD4+ diversity increased significantly, especially in complete responders.

Each patient's relapse followed autologous stem cell transplantation, and brentuximab vedotin exposure varied. The method was immunoSEQ multiplex PCR; TCRdb's version includes in-frame clones alone and lacks a portion of them. The sample contains some 41,000 clones, about 88% of which appear only once. About this clone: The antigen remains unidentified.

The CDR3 is 16 amino acids. The V gene lost 0 bases and the J gene lost 5 bases, with 14 bases spanning the gap. The germline gives CDR1 MNHEY, CDR2 SMNVEV (reference sequence). The starting material was peripheral blood mononuclear cells (PBMCs), obtained before the second cycle of nivolumab. This sequence was found in a human donor with classical Hodgkin lymphoma. V usage is TRBV27 and J usage is TRBJ2-1, with D possibly matching TRBD2 (5 bases). In nucleotides, the CDR3 is TGTGCCAGCAGTTTATCGCCCTTAGCGACTGACAATGAGCAGTTCTTC. It is translated as CASSLSPLATDNEQFF.